Listed here is a single TCR beta chain. This sample is drawn from a study of blood T cell repertoires in COVID-19. In the study overall: In each case, the material was cDNA or gDNA derived from T cells, B-cell-depleted T cells, or PBMCs.

Per the original methods: Scientists estimated how many nucleated cells there were by amplifying reference gene primers. Assay used: immunoSEQ multiplex PCR; TCRdb lists only in-frame clones, some missing. The V and J calls and the clone size are those of that table, but D and trimming were determined from the DNA. The sample shows 70,000 or so clones, 82% of them seen only once. CDR3 length: 14 residues. V was trimmed by 1 base and J by 4 bases, leaving 10 bases between them. Germline V CDR1 and CDR2: SGHTA, FQGNSA. Sequencing was performed on peripheral blood. The receptor was derived from a human donor in a cohort sampled during active COVID-19. V is TRBV7-2 and J is TRBJ2-5; tentatively, D is TRBD1 (5 bases). CDR3 coding DNA: TGTGCCAGCAGCTTAGTTAAGGGGTCAGAGACCCAGTACTTC. Its translation is CASSLVKGSETQYF.